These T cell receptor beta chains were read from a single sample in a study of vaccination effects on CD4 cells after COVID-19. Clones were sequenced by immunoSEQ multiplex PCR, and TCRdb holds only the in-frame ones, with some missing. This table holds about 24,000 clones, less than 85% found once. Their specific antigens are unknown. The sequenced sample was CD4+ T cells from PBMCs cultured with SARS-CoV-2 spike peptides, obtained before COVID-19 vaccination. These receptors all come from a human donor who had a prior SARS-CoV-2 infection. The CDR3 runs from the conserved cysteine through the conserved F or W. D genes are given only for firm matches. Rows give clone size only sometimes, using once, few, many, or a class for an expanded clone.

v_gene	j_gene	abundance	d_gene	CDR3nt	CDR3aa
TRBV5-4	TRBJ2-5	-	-	TGTGCCAGCAGCTTTACTAACGACCGGGAGACCCAGTACTTC	CASSFTNDRETQYF
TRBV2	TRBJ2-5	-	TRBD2	TGTGCCAGCAGCTTTGGGACTAGCGGGGAGACCCAGTACTTC	CASSFGTSGETQYF
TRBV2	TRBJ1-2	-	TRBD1	TGTGCCAGCAGTGGACAGGGGGCAGCTTTGGGGCATGGCTACACCTTC	CASSGQGAALGHGYTF
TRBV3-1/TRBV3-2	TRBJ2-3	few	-	TGTGCCAGCAGCCAACCGGGACGTGGCACAGATACGCAGTATTTT	CASSQPGRGTDTQYF
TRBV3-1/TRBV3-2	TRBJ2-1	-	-	TGTGCCAGCAGCCACTCAGTGGAAGGGGAGCAGTTCTTC	CASSHSVEGEQFF
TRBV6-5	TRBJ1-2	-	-	TGTGCCAGCAGGGATCAGACCTACTATGGCTACACCTTC	CASRDQTYYGYTF
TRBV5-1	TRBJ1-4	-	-	TGCGCCAGCAGCTTGAGCGCCCTACTGGGGGAAAAACTGTTTTTT	CASSLSALLGEKLFF
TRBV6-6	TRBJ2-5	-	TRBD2	TGTGCCAGCACGAGAGCGGGGGCCCCCAGAGAGACCCAGTACTTC	CASTRAGAPRETQYF
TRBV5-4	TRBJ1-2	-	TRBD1	TGTGCCAGCAGCGTGGGGGGACAGGGGTATGGCTACACCTTC	CASSVGGQGYGYTF
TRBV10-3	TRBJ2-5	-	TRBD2	TGTGCCATCAAGCGGACTAGCGGGGGTGAGACCCAGTACTTC	CAIKRTSGGETQYF
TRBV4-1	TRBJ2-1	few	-	TGCGCCAGCAGCCCCCGGGACTCCTACAATGAGCAGTTCTTC	CASSPRDSYNEQFF
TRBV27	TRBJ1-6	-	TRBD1	TGTGCCAGCAGGAAAGGGACAGGGGGTTCATCACCCCTCCACTTT	CASRKGTGGSSPLHF
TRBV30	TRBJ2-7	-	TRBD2	TGTGCCTGCCACCTGCCGGGAGGCTACGAGCAGTACTTC	CACHLPGGYEQYF
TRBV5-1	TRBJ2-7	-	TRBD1	TGCGCCAGCAGCCCTGGCGACAGGGGAGGCGAGCAGTACTTC	CASSPGDRGGEQYF
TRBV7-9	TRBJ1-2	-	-	TGTGCCAGCAGCTTAGACGTACGGATATATGGCTACACCTTC	CASSLDVRIYGYTF
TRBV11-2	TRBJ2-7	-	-	TGTGCCAGCAGCTTAGGGGGGACCTACGAGCAGTACTTC	CASSLGGTYEQYF
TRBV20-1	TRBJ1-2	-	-	TGCAGTGCTCCGTACTATGGCTACACCTTC	CSAPYYGYTF
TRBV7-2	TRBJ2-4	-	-	TGTGCCAGCAGCCGTACAGGTCAGGAAAACATTCAGTACTTC	CASSRTGQENIQYF
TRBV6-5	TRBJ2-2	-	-	TGTGCCAGCAAAAGGGACTTTACCTCTGCCGGGGAGCTGTTTTTT	CASKRDFTSAGELFF
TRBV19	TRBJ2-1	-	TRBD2	TGTGCCAGTAGTATATTTTCGGGACTAGCGGATTACAATGAGCAGTTCTTC	CASSIFSGLADYNEQFF